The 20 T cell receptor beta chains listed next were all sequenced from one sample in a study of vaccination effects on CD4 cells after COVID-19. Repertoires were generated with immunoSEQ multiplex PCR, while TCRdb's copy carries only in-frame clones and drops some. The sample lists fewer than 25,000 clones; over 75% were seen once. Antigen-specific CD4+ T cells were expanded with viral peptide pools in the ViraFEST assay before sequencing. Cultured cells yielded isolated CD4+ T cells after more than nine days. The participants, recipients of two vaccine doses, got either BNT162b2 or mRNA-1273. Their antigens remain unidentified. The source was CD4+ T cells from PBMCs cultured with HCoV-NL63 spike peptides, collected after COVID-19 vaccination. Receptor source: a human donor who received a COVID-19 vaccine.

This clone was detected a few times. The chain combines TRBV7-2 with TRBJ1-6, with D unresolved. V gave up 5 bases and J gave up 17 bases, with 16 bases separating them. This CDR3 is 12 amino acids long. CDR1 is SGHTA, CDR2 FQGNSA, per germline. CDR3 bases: TGTGCCAGCAGCCCACACCCGGGCGAGTTCCACTTT. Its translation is CASSPHPGEFHF.

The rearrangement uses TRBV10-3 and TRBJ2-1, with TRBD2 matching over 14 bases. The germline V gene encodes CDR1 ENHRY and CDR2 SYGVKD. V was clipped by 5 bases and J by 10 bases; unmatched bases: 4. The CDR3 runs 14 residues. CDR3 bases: TGTGCCATCAGTTTAGGACTAGCGGGAGGCGAGCAGTTCTTC. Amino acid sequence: CAISLGLAGGEQFF.

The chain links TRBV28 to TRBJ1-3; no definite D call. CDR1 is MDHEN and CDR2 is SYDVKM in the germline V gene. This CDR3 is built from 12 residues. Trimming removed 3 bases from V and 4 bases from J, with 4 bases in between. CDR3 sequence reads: CASSLRGNTIYF. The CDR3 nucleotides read TGTGCCAGCAGTTTGCGGGGAAACACCATATATTTT.

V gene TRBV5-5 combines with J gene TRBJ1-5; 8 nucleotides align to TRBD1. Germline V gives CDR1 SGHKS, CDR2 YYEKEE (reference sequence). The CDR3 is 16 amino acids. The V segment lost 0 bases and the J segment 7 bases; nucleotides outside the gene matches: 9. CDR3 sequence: CASSLEARGRVQPQHF. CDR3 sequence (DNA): TGTGCCAGCAGCTTGGAGGCCAGGGGGCGAGTACAGCCCCAGCATTTT.

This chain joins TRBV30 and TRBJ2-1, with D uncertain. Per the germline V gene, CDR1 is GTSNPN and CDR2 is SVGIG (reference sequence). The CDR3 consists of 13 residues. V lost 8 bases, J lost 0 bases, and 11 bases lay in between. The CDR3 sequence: CAGDMGSYNEQFF. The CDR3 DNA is TGTGCCGGAGACATGGGCTCCTACAATGAGCAGTTCTTC.

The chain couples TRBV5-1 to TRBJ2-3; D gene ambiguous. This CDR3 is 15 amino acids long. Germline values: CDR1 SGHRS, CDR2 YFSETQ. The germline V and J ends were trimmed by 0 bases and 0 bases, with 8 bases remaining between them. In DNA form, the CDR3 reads TGCGCCAGCAGCTTGGCTGGGGTTAGCACAGATACGCAGTATTTT. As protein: CASSLAGVSTDTQYF.

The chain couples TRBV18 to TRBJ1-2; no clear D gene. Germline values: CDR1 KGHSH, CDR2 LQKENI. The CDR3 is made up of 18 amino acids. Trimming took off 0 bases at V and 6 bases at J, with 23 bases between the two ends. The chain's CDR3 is CASSPPGLLEVPPDGYTF. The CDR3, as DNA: TGTGCCAGCTCACCACCGGGCCTCCTCGAGGTTCCGCCCGATGGCTACACCTTC.

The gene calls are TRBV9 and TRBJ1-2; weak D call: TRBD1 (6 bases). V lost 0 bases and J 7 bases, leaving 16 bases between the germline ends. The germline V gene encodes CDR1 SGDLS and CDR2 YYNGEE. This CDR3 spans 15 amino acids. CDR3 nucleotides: TGTGCCAGCAGCGTAGGATTGGGGGGGCTGAGTGGCTACACCTTC. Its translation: CASSVGLGGLSGYTF.

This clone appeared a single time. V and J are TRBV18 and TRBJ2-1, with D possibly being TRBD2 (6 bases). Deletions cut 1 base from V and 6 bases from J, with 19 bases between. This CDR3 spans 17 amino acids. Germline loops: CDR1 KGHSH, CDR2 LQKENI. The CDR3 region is CASSPLGGFYSPNEQFF. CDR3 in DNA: TGTGCCAGCTCACCACTGGGGGGATTTTACAGTCCCAATGAGCAGTTCTTC.

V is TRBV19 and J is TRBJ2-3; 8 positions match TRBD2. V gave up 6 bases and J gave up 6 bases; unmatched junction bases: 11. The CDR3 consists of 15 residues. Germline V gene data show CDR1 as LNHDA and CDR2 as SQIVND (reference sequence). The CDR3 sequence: CASRSGAGVGDTQYF. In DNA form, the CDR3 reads TGTGCCAGTAGATCCGGAGCGGGAGTTGGGGATACGCAGTATTTT.

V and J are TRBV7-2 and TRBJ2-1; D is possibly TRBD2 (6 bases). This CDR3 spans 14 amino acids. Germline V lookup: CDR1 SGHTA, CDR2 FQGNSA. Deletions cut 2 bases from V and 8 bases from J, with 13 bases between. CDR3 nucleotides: TGTGCCAGCAGCTTATTCGGGAGTCACGATGAGCAGTTCTTC. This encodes CASSLFGSHDEQFF.

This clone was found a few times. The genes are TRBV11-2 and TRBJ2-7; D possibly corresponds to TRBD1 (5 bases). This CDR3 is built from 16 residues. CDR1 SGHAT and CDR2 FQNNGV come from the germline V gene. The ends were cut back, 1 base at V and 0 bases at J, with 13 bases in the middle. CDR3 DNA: TGTGCCAGCAGCTTAGGCCAGGGTCTCAGCTCCTACGAGCAGTACTTC. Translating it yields CASSLGQGLSSYEQYF.

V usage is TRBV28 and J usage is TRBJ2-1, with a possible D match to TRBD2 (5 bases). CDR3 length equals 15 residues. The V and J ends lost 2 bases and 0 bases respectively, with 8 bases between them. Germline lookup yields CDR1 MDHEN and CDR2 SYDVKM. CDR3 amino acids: CASSLRRSSYNEQFF. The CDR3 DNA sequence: TGTGCCAGCAGTTTAAGGAGGAGCTCCTACAATGAGCAGTTCTTC. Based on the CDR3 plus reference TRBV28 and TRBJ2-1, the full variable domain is DVKVTQSSRYLVKRTGEKVFLECVQDMDHENMFWYRQDPGLGLRLIYFSYDVKMKEKGDIPEGYSVSREKKERFSLILESASTNQTSMYLCASSLRRSSYNEQFFGPGTRLTVL.

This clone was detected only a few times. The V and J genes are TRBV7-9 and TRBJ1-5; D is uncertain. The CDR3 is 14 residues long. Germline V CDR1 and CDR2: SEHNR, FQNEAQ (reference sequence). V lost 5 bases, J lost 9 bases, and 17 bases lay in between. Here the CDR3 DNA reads TGTGCCAGCAGCAATGAAGTCTCGATGGGGCCCCAGCATTTT. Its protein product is CASSNEVSMGPQHF. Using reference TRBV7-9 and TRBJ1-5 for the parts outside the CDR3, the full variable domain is DTGVSQNPRHKITKRGQNVTFRCDPISEHNRLYWYRQTLGQGPEFLTYFQNEAQLEKSRLLSDRFSAERPKGSFSTLEIQRTEQGDSAMYLCASSNEVSMGPQHFGDGTRLSIL.

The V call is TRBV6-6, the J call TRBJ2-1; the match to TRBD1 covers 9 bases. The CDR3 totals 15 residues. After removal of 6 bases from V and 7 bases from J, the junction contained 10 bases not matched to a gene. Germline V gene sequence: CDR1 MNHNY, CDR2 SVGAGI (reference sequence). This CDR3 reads CASSQGGQGANEQFF. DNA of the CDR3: TGTGCCAGCAGCCAGGGGGGACAGGGAGCGAATGAGCAGTTCTTC.

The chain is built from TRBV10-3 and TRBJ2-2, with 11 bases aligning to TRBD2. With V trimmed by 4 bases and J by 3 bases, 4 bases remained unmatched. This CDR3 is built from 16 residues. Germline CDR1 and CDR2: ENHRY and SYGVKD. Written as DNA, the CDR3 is TGTGCCATCAGTGCCATACTAGCGGGGGACACCGGGGAGCTGTTTTTT. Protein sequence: CAISAILAGDTGELFF.

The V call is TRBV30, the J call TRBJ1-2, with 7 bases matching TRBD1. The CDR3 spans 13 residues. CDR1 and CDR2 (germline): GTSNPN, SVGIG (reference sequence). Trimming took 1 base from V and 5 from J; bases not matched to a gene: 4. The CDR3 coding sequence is TGTGCCTGGAGTGGACAGGGCTGGTATGGCTACACCTTC. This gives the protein CAWSGQGWYGYTF. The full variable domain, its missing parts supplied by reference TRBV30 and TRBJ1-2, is SQTIHQWPATLVQPVGSPLSLECTVEGTSNPNLYWYRQAAGRGLQLLFYSVGIGQISSEVPQNLSASRPQDRQFILSSKKLLLSDSGFYLCAWSGQGWYGYTFGSGTRLTVV.

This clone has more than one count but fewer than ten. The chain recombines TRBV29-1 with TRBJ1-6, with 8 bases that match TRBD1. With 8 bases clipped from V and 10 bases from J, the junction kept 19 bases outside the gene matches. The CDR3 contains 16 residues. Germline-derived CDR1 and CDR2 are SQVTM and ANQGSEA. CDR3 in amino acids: CSSESRDRFFRSPLHF. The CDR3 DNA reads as TGCAGCTCCGAATCCCGGGACAGGTTCTTTCGGTCACCCCTCCACTTT.

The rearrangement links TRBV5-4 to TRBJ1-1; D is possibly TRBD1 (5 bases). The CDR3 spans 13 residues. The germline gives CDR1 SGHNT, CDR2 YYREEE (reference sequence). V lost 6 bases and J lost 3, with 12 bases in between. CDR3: CASMRGVDTEAFF. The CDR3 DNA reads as TGTGCCAGCATGCGGGGGGTAGACACTGAAGCTTTCTTT. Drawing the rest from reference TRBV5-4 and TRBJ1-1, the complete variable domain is ETGVTQSPTHLIKTRGQQVTLRCSSQSGHNTVSWYQQALGQGPQFIFQYYREEENGRGNFPPRFSGLQFPNYSSELNVNALELDDSALYLCASMRGVDTEAFFGQGTRLTVV.

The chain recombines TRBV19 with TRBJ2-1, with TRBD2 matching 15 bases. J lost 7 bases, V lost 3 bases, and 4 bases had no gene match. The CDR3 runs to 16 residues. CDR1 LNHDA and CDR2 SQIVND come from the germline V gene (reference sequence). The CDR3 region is CASSMGLAGGFNEQFF. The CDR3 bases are TGTGCCAGTAGTATGGGACTAGCGGGGGGATTTAATGAGCAGTTCTTC.